Listed here is a single TCR beta chain. Researchers took RNA transcripts and amplified TCR beta CDR3 regions from them. HTBI primers served in a first-round RT-PCR, which a second-round multiplex PCR followed. Via MiXCR, TCRdb re-called the multiplex PCR reads, giving one row per CDR3 protein. In the table there are hundreds of thousands of distinct CDR3 sequences, around 20% of which are singletons. The data are from a study of Graves' ophthalmopathy and Graves' hyperthyroidism. This CDR3 has 14 residues. The V end was cut by 7 bases, the J end by 2 bases, with 15 bases between. Sequencing was carried out using peripheral blood. This receptor was obtained from a woman aged 18-29 years with stable Graves' hyperthyroidism. The J gene is TRBJ2-7, the V gene TRBV12-3 or TRBV12-4; D assignment may be TRBD1 or TRBD2 (5 bases each). The CDR3 region is CASTQSGAAYEQYF. The CDR3 nucleotides are TGTGCCAGCACCCAGTCCGGGGCGGCCTACGAGCAGTACTTC.